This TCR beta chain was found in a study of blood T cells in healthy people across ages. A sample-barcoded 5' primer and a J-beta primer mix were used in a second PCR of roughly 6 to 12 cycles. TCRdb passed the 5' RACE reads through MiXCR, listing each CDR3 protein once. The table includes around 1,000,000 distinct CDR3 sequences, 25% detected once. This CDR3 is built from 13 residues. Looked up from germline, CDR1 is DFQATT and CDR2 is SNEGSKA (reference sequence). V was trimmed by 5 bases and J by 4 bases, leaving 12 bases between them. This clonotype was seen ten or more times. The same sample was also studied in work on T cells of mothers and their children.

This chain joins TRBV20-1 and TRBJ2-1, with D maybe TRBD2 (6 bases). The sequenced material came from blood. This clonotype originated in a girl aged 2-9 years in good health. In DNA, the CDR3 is TGCAGTGCTTGGGACTCCGTTTACAATGAGCAGTTCTTC. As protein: CSAWDSVYNEQFF.